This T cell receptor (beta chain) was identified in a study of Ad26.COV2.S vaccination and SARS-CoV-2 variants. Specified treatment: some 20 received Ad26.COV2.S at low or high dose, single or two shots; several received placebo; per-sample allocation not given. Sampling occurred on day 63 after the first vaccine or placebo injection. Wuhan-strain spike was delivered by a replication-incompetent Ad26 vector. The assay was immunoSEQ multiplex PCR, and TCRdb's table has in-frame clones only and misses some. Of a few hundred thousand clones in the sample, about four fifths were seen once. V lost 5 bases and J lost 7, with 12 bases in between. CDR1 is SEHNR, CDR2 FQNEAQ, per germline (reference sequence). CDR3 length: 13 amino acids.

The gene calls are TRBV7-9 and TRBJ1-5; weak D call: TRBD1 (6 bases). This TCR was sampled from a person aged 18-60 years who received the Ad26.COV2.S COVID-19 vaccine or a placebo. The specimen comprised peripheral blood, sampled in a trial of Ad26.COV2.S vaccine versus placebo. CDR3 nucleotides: TGTGCCAGCAGCCCGGAGGGGGGACAGCCCCAGCATTTT. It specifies CASSPEGGQPQHF.